These 29 T cell receptor beta chains came from one sample sequenced in a study of T cell repertoires in ileal Crohn's disease. Data came from immunoSEQ multiplex PCR; TCRdb stores just in-frame clones and leaves some out. The table lists roughly 3,500 clones, 81% of them singletons, with approximately 5.1% in the top ten. Time point denoted: neoterminal ileum biopsy at postoperative endoscopy, about 6 months after surgery. Input material: ileal tissue. These receptors all stem from an adult with Crohn's disease.

V and J are TRBV9 and TRBJ2-2; D is perhaps TRBD2 (5 bases). V was cut by 4 bases and J by 6 bases, with 13 bases left in between. Germline V gene sequence: CDR1 SGDLS, CDR2 YYNGEE. This CDR3 region has 14 residues. CDR3 sequence (DNA): TGTGCCAGCAGCTACCTAGCTAGCCCCGGGGAGCTGTTTTTT. The encoded protein is CASSYLASPGELFF.

In nucleotides, the CDR3 is TGTGCCAGCTCACCAGGATATCTGGAGAATGAGCAGTTCTTC. It codes for CASSPGYLENEQFF. The J gene is TRBJ2-1, the V gene TRBV18, with unresolved D. Trimming removed 2 bases from V and 7 bases from J, with 12 bases in between. The CDR3 totals 14 residues. The germline gives CDR1 KGHSH, CDR2 LQKENI.

The genes are TRBV14 and TRBJ2-5, with TRBD1 matching over 9 bases. Germline V lookup: CDR1 SGHDN, CDR2 FVKESK. This CDR3 is built from 14 residues. V shed 2 bases, J shed 4 bases, and the junction held 2 bases outside the gene matches. This chain's CDR3 is CASSQTGGGETQYF. CDR3 DNA: TGTGCCAGCAGCCAAACAGGGGGCGGAGAGACCCAGTACTTC.

The chain carries TRBV6-5 and TRBJ2-2; D unresolved. The CDR3 contains 13 residues. Trimming took off 7 bases at V and 2 bases at J, with 8 bases between the two ends. Germline assignment: CDR1 MNHEY and CDR2 SVGAGI. The CDR3 here is CASKRSNTGELFF. The CDR3 bases are TGTGCCAGCAAGAGGAGTAACACCGGGGAGCTGTTTTTT.

CDR3 region: CASSSLGNIQYF. The CDR3 coding sequence is TGCGCCAGCAGCTCCCTCGGGAACATTCAGTACTTC. The rearrangement uses TRBV4-3 and TRBJ2-4; D is ambiguous. From germline, CDR1 is LGHNA and CDR2 YSLEER. V was cut by 5 bases and J by 7 bases, with 9 bases left in between. The CDR3 runs 12 residues.

The chain combines TRBV5-1 with TRBJ1-2; 7 bases fit TRBD1. This CDR3 comprises 14 residues. J lost 6 bases, V lost 3 bases, and 8 bases had no gene match. CDR1 and CDR2 from the germline V gene are SGHRS and YFSETQ. This chain's CDR3 is CASSSVGTADGYTF. CDR3 sequence (DNA): TGCGCCAGCAGCTCCGTTGGGACAGCCGATGGCTACACCTTC.

The chain couples TRBV4-1 to TRBJ2-2; D gene unclear. The V gene's germline CDR1 is MGHRA and CDR2 YSYEKL. Trimming removed 4 bases from V and 0 bases from J, with 3 bases in between. CDR3 length equals 13 residues. The DNA for the CDR3 is TGCGCCAGCAGCCTAGCGAACACCGGGGAGCTGTTTTTT. Its translation is CASSLANTGELFF.

This clone was counted a few times. CDR3 residues: CASSLAQADTQYF. The CDR3 region has the DNA TGTGCCAGCAGCTTAGCGCAGGCAGATACGCAGTATTTT. This chain uses TRBV7-9 with TRBJ2-3, with D unclear. This CDR3 region has 13 residues. The V end was cut by 0 bases, the J end by 4 bases, with 5 bases between. Germline V gene data show CDR1 as SEHNR and CDR2 as FQNEAQ (reference sequence).

The chain recombines TRBV5-1 with TRBJ2-1, with a tentative D call TRBD2 (6 bases). The CDR3 is 14 amino acids. Per the germline V gene, CDR1 is SGHRS and CDR2 is YFSETQ. V lost 5 bases, J lost 9 bases, and 18 bases lay in between. CDR3 sequence (DNA): TGCGCCAGCAGTCCGACTAGTGGGGCCGGTGAGCAGTTCTTC. Translating gives CASSPTSGAGEQFF.

This clone was seen only a few times. The rearrangement links TRBV7-2 to TRBJ1-3, with D hard to call. Trimming took off 5 bases at V and 7 bases at J, with 9 bases between the two ends. The CDR3 length is 12 residues. CDR1 and CDR2 from the germline V gene are SGHTA and FQGNSA. In nucleotides, the CDR3 is TGTGCCAGCAGCCAATCGGGGAACACCATATATTTT. Residues: CASSQSGNTIYF.

This chain joins TRBV29-1 and TRBJ2-2; D might be TRBD1 (6 bases). V gave up 5 bases and J gave up 7 bases, with 14 bases separating them. The CDR3 is 13 residues long. Looked up from germline, CDR1 is SQVTM and CDR2 is ANQGSEA. This CDR3 reads CSVWAGVSGELFF. CDR3 coding DNA: TGCAGCGTTTGGGCAGGGGTTAGCGGGGAGCTGTTTTTT.

The chain is built from TRBV15 and TRBJ2-1; 12 positions match TRBD2. This CDR3 region has 17 residues. CDR1 and CDR2 (germline): LNHNV, YYDKDF (reference sequence). V gave up 0 bases and J gave up 9 bases; unmatched junction bases: 9. CDR3 bases: TGTGCCACCAGCAGAGATTACCCTAGCGGGAGGGTTAGTGAGCAGTTCTTC. Encoded protein: CATSRDYPSGRVSEQFF.

This CDR3 reads CASSISGNQETQYF. In DNA form, the CDR3 reads TGCGCCAGCAGCATTAGCGGGAATCAAGAGACCCAGTACTTC. The rearrangement uses TRBV5-1 and TRBJ2-5; TRBD2 agrees at 8 bases. Germline V gives CDR1 SGHRS, CDR2 YFSETQ. The CDR3 runs to 14 residues. With V trimmed by 4 bases and J by 2 bases, 4 bases remained unmatched.

The rearrangement joins TRBV9 to TRBJ2-1, with 9 bases aligning to TRBD2. In germline, CDR1 is SGDLS, CDR2 YYNGEE. The CDR3 is 16 amino acids. Germline trimming cut 3 bases from V and 5 bases from J; bases unmatched to any gene: 9. The CDR3 loop reads CASSASIAGANNEQFF. CDR3 bases: TGTGCCAGCAGCGCATCCATAGCGGGGGCGAACAATGAGCAGTTCTTC.

The CDR3 coding sequence is TGTGCCAGCAGCGCGGAAGGGACTACGGGCAATGAGCAGTTCTTC. It specifies CASSAEGTTGNEQFF. The chain is built from TRBV6-4 and TRBJ2-1; 7 positions match TRBD2. The CDR3 sequence is 15 residues long. J gave up 6 bases and V 6 bases, and 11 bases lay outside the gene matches. Per germline, CDR1 MRHNA and CDR2 SNTAGT.

J is TRBJ2-6 and V is TRBV7-8; D remains unclear. The CDR3 extends over 15 amino acids. CDR1 and CDR2 from the germline V gene are SGHVS and FQNEAQ. Trimming removed 6 bases at V and 4 bases at J, with 13 bases between. CDR3 DNA sequence: TGTGCCAGCAGTTCCCAGGAATCCGGGGCCAACGTCCTGACTTTC. This sequence encodes CASSSQESGANVLTF.

The rearrangement joins TRBV19 to TRBJ1-5; D perhaps matches TRBD1 (6 bases). This CDR3 comprises 13 residues. The germline V and J ends were trimmed by 1 base and 6 bases, with 7 bases remaining between them. Germline V gene data show CDR1 as LNHDA and CDR2 as SQIVND (reference sequence). CDR3 residues: CASSIGGRQPQHF. In DNA form, the CDR3 reads TGTGCCAGTAGTATAGGGGGGCGTCAGCCCCAGCATTTT.

J is TRBJ2-5 and V is TRBV2; D may be TRBD2 (5 bases). The length of the CDR3 is 12 residues. Trimming cost V 3 bases and J 7 bases, with 9 bases left between them. Per the germline V gene, CDR1 is SNHLY and CDR2 is FYNNEI. The CDR3 region is CASSDRGSTQYF. CDR3 coding DNA: TGTGCCAGCAGTGACAGAGGGTCGACCCAGTACTTC.

The J gene is TRBJ1-5, the V gene TRBV6-5; D gene ambiguous. V was clipped by 0 bases and J by 0 bases, with 6 bases between them. Germline assignment: CDR1 MNHEY and CDR2 SVGAGI. This CDR3 spans 15 amino acids. CDR3 coding DNA: TGTGCCAGCAGTTACTCGAGAAATAGCAATCAGCCCCAGCATTTT. The encoded protein is CASSYSRNSNQPQHF.

The chain joins TRBV27 to TRBJ2-7, with D maybe TRBD2 (5 bases). Germline CDR1 MNHEY, CDR2 SMNVEV (reference sequence). V lost 1 base, J lost 2 bases, and 9 bases lay in between. The CDR3 length is 14 residues. CDR3 nucleotides: TGTGCCAGCAGTTTATTGGGAGAACCCTACGAGCAGTACTTC. Translating gives CASSLLGEPYEQYF.

This chain links TRBV11-2 with TRBJ1-6; D is possibly TRBD1 (5 bases). The CDR3 sequence is 15 residues long. The germline V gene has CDR1 SGHAT and CDR2 FQNNGV. The V and J ends lost 8 bases and 0 bases respectively, with 11 bases between them. CDR3 amino acids: CASRGGRSYNSPLHF. The DNA for the CDR3 is TGTGCCAGCCGGGGGGGACGCTCCTATAATTCACCCCTCCACTTT.

This chain links TRBV4-1 with TRBJ2-7; D might be TRBD1 (5 bases). V lost 0 bases, J lost 5 bases, and 11 bases lay in between. The CDR3 loop spans 14 amino acids. The V gene's germline CDR1 is MGHRA and CDR2 YSYEKL. CDR3 residues: CASSQDRQGHEQYF. The CDR3 DNA is TGCGCCAGCAGCCAAGACCGGCAGGGCCACGAGCAGTACTTC.

CDR3 amino acids: CASSIEAPPLGLAGAGNEQFF. DNA of the CDR3: TGTGCCAGTAGTATAGAAGCACCACCTCTCGGACTAGCGGGAGCGGGGAATGAGCAGTTCTTC. This chain uses TRBV19 with TRBJ2-1, with TRBD2 matching 13 bases. There are 21 residues in the CDR3. The germline V gene has CDR1 LNHDA and CDR2 SQIVND (reference sequence). The ends lost 0 bases at V and 7 bases at J; junction bases unmatched: 18.

The chain carries TRBV6-1 and TRBJ1-6; D perhaps matches TRBD1 (5 bases). V was pared by 3 bases and J by 4 bases, with 10 bases between. The length of the CDR3 is 15 residues. CDR1 and CDR2 from the germline V gene are MNHNS and SASEGT. The CDR3 DNA reads TGTGCCAGCAGTGACCCCAGGGTGTATAATTCACCCCTCCACTTT. Encoded protein: CASSDPRVYNSPLHF.

CDR3 residues: CASRRRQGARGDWNTEAFF. For the CDR3, the DNA is TGTGCCAGCCGACGCCGACAGGGGGCGAGAGGAGATTGGAACACTGAAGCTTTCTTT. The V gene is TRBV7-2, the J gene TRBJ1-1, with 10 bases matching TRBD1. Germline V CDR1 and CDR2: SGHTA, FQGNSA. After removal of 8 bases from V and 1 base from J, the junction contained 19 bases not matched to a gene. CDR3 size: 19 residues.

This sequence joins TRBV5-1 and TRBJ1-4; D may be TRBD1 (5 bases). Trimming removed 1 base from V and 8 bases from J, with 12 bases in between. The CDR3 is made up of 14 amino acids. The germline V gene encodes CDR1 SGHRS and CDR2 YFSETQ. The CDR3 bases are TGCGCCAGCAGCTTGTCAAAGGGGTCGGAAAAACTGTTTTTT. Protein sequence: CASSLSKGSEKLFF.

V is TRBV7-9 and J is TRBJ1-4; D may be TRBD1 (6 bases). The CDR3 contains 14 residues. V lost 1 base and J lost 6, with 9 bases in between. CDR1 and CDR2 (germline): SEHNR, FQNEAQ (reference sequence). The CDR3 protein is CASSLVGHDEKLFF. CDR3 nucleotides: TGTGCCAGCAGCTTAGTGGGACATGATGAAAAACTGTTTTTT.

The chain employs TRBV30 and TRBJ2-2, with 9 bases matching TRBD2. Germline V gene data show CDR1 as GTSNPN and CDR2 as SVGIG (reference sequence). The CDR3 is made up of 13 amino acids. Trimming took 8 bases from V and 7 from J; bases not matched to a gene: 8. The CDR3 region is CALSGTSHGELFF. CDR3 coding DNA: TGTGCCCTTAGCGGGACTAGCCACGGGGAGCTGTTTTTT.

V usage is TRBV27 and J usage is TRBJ2-4, with TRBD2 as a possible D gene (5 bases). The germline V gene has CDR1 MNHEY and CDR2 SMNVEV (reference sequence). The CDR3 covers 13 residues. V lost 3 bases and J 6 bases, leaving 9 bases between the germline ends. This chain's CDR3 is CASSFARGNIQYF. The CDR3 coding sequence is TGTGCCAGCAGTTTTGCTCGGGGAAACATTCAGTACTTC.